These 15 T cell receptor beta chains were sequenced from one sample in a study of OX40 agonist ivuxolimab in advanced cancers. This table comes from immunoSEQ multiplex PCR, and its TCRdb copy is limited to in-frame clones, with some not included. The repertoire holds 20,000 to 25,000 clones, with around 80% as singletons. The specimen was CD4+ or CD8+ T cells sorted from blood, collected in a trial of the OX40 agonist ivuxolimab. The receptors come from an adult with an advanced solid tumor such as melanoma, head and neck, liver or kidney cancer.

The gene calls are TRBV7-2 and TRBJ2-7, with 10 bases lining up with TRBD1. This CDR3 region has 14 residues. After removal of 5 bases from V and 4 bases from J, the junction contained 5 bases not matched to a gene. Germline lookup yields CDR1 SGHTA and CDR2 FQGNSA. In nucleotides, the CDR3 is TGTGCCAGCAGCGCGTGGGGACAGGGGTACGAGCAGTACTTC. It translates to CASSAWGQGYEQYF.

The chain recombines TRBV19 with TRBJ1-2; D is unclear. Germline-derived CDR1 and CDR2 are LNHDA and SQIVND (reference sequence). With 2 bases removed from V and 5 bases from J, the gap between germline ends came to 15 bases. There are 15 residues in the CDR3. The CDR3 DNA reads TGTGCCAGTAGTATAAGGGAGGGCCACCCATATGGCTACACCTTC. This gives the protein CASSIREGHPYGYTF.

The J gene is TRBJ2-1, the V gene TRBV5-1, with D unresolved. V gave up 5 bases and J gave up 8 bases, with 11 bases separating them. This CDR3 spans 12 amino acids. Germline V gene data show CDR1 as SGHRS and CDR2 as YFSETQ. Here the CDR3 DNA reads TGCGCCAGCAGTCCGGTTGGGGATGAGCAGTTCTTC. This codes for CASSPVGDEQFF.

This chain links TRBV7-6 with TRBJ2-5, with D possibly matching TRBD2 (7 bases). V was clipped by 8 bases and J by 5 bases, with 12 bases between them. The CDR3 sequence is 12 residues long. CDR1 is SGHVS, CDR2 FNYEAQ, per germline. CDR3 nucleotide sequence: TGTGCCAGCGGGGGGGCAGGGGAGACCCAGTACTTC. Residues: CASGGAGETQYF.

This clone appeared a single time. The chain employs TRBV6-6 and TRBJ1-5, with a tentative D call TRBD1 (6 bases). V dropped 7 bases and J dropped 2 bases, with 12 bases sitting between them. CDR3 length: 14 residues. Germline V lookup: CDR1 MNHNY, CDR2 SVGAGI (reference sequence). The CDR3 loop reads CASIAGDRNQPQHF. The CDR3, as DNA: TGTGCCAGCATCGCAGGGGATCGCAATCAGCCCCAGCATTTT.

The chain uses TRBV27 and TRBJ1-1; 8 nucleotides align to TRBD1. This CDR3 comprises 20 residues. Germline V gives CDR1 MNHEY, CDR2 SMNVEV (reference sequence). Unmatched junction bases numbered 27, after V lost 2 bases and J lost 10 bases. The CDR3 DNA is TGTGCCAGCAGTTTAAAGATTAGGGGTATTCAGGGGGCGAGGTTGCGGCGAGCTTTCTTT. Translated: CASSLKIRGIQGARLRRAFF.

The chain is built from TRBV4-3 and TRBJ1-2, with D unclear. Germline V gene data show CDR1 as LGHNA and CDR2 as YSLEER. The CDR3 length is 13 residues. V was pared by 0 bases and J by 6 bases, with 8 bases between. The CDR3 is CASSQDGRDGYTF. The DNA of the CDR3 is TGCGCCAGCAGCCAAGATGGAAGGGATGGCTACACCTTC.

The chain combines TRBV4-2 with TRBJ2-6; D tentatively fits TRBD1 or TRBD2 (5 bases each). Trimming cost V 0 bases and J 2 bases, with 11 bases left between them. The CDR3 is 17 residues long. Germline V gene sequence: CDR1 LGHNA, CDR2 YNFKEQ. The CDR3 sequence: CASSQDGDRPGANVLTF. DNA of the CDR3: TGTGCCAGCAGCCAAGATGGGGACCGTCCTGGGGCCAACGTCCTGACTTTC.

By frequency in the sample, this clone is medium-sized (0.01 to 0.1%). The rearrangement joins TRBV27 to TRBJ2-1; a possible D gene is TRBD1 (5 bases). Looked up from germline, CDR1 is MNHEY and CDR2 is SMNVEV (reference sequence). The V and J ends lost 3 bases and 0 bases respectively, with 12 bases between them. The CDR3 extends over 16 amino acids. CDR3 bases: TGTGCCAGCAGTTTGGACATGACGAGCTCCTACAATGAGCAGTTCTTC. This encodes CASSLDMTSSYNEQFF.

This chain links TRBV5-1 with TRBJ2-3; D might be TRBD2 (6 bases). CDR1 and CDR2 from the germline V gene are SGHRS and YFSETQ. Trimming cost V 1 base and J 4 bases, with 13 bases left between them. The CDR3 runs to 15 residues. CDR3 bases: TGCGCCAGCAGCTTGAGGGGCGGGGCCCCAGATACGCAGTATTTT. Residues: CASSLRGGAPDTQYF.

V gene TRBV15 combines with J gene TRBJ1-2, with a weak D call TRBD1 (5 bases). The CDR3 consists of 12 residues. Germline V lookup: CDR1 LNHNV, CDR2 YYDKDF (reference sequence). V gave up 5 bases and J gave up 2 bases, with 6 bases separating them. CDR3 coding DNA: TGTGCCACCAGCGGGGGGAACTATGGCTACACCTTC. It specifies CATSGGNYGYTF.

CDR3 sequence: CASSARGSYNEQFF. For the CDR3, the DNA is TGTGCCAGCAGCGCCAGGGGGTCCTACAATGAGCAGTTCTTC. The chain links TRBV7-9 to TRBJ2-1, with 7 nucleotides matching TRBD1. Germline loops: CDR1 SEHNR, CDR2 FQNEAQ (reference sequence). The CDR3 is 14 residues long. J gave up 1 base and V 5 bases, and 2 bases lay outside the gene matches.

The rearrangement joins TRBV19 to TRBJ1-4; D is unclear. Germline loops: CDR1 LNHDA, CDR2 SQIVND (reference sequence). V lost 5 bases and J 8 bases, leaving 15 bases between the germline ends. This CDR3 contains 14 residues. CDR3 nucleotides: TGTGCCAGTAGTCCCGGAGGGTTTGGGGAAAAACTGTTTTTT. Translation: CASSPGGFGEKLFF.

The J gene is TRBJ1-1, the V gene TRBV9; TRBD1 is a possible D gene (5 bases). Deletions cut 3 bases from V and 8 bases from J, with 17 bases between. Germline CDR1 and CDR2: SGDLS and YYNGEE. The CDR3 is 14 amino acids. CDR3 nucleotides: TGTGCCAGCAGCGCCGCAGACGGGGGTTTCGAAGCTTTCTTT. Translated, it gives CASSAADGGFEAFF.

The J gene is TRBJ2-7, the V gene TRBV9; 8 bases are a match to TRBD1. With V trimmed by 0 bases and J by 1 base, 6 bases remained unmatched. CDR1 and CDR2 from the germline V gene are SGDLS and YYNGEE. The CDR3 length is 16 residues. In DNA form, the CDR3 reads TGTGCCAGCAGCGTAGCTGGGACAGGACATTCCTACGAGCAGTACTTC. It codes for CASSVAGTGHSYEQYF.